The present TCR beta chain was sequenced within a study of preoperative IRX-2 immunotherapy in early breast cancer. The method was immunoSEQ multiplex PCR; TCRdb's version includes in-frame clones alone and lacks a portion of them. This repertoire shows 23,000 or so clones, 85% to 90% found once; its top ten account for about 9.4%. The sample's treatment: preoperative locoregional IRX-2 cytokine immunotherapy. This phase Ib study tested locoregional IRX-2 cytokine immunotherapy given before surgery. The sequence came from a human donor with breast cancer. Sequenced material: tumor tissue, taken after IRX-2 immunotherapy.

The CDR3 coding sequence is TGTGCCAGTAGTGGGACAGTTGAAGAGACCCAGTACTTC. Translated, it gives CASSGTVEETQYF. The chain combines TRBV19 with TRBJ2-5, with 7 bases that match TRBD1. This CDR3 spans 13 amino acids. The V segment lost 5 bases and the J segment 3 bases; nucleotides outside the gene matches: 3. CDR1 LNHDA and CDR2 SQIVND come from the germline V gene (reference sequence).